This T cell receptor (beta chain) was sequenced in a study of T-cell memory formation after mild COVID-19. Study results and caveats: Among CD4+ contracting clones, most were CM and EM, and CD8+ ones EMRA. CD4+ bias marked clones expanding day 15 to 37, unlike balanced contracting clones. For second-wave clones that peaked at day 37, SARS-CoV-2 specificity went unverified.

Constant-segment-primed 5'RACE gave TCR alpha and TCR beta cDNA libraries with sample barcodes and UMIs. TCRdb reprocessed the 5' RACE reads with MiXCR, giving one entry per CDR3 protein. Of approximately 210,000 distinct CDR3 sequences listed, roughly a tenth were seen once; the top ten hold around 3.3%. From germline, CDR1 is MNHNS and CDR2 SASEGT. The CDR3 loop spans 16 amino acids. V dropped 5 bases and J dropped 6 bases, with 19 bases sitting between them. With regard to this clonotype: Its matching antigen is unknown.

The chain joins TRBV6-1 to TRBJ1-4; tentative D call: TRBD1 (5 bases). Sequenced: PBMCs or a T cell subset sorted from them (not recorded which). The TCR was taken from a man between 18 and 29 years old who had mild COVID-19 (a few samples of this study predate the infection). Cell type and time point are not known. CDR3 protein: CASSRTPGLEYEKLFF. The CDR3 DNA reads TGTGCCAGCAGTCGGACGCCGGGACTGGAATATGAAAAACTGTTTTTT.